The text below deals with one T cell receptor beta chain. The study used a library that attached unique molecular identifiers to individual cDNA molecules. A single record per CDR3 protein comes from TCRdb applying MiXCR to the RACE reads. The profile shows some 110,000 distinct CDR3 sequences, around 10% of them singletons. These data originate in a study of human T cells and chemical hapten exposure. Study at large: Mainly, slight library volume differences in the pool made TCR yields vary.

V lost 1 base, J lost 1 base, and 10 bases lay in between. The CDR3 extends over 15 amino acids. Germline CDR1 is SGHAT and CDR2 is FQNNGV. Documented time point: patch test 1, 2 weeks after DPC sensitization. The treatment denotes: therapeutic diphenylcyclopropenone sensitization with weekly scalp DPC. The chain links TRBV11-2 to TRBJ1-2, with D perhaps TRBD1 (5 bases). The receptor was derived from a woman in her fifties or sixties with alopecia areata. Some clones in this sample may be carry-over from other donors' samples. The source material was whole blood, sampled in connection with sensitization to the hapten diphenylcyclopropenone (DPC). CDR3 sequence reads: CASSLVAGLNYGYTF. CDR3 bases: TGTGCCAGCAGCTTAGTGGCGGGACTTAACTATGGCTACACCTTC.